These 18 T cell receptor beta chains were sequenced from one sample in a study of T cell clonality in common variable immunodeficiency. Whole-study results and caveats: Reportedly, TCR beta sequences from common variable immunodeficiency showed fewer deletions and N-nucleotide insertions.

Assay used: immunoSEQ multiplex PCR; TCRdb lists only in-frame clones, some missing. The profile covers just over 20,000 clones, none occurring a single time. What these receptors recognize is not known. Specimen: peripheral blood mononuclear cells. The source is a human donor with common variable immunodeficiency.

This clone was counted many times. The read ends 3 residues before the CDR3 terminus; that terminus is restored from the germline J gene. This chain links TRBV5-4 with TRBJ2-3; 7 positions match TRBD1. J was trimmed by 2 bases and V by 0 bases; bases with no gene match: 3. CDR1 is SGHNT and CDR2 is YYREEE in the germline V gene (reference sequence). This CDR3 comprises 15 residues. CDR3 sequence reads: CASSLDRGYTDTQYF. The sequenced CDR3 bases are TGTGCCAGCAGCTTGGACAGGGGTTACACAGATACG.

The table lists this clone with many counts. At one boundary the junction diverges from the germline segment, which might be a read error. The CDR3 end lies 3 residues beyond the end of the read and is filled in from the germline J gene. The rearrangement joins TRBV7-7 to TRBJ2-3, with TRBD2 matching over 8 bases. The CDR3 runs to 15 residues. Germline-derived CDR1 and CDR2 are SSHAT and FNYEAQ (reference sequence). CDR3 bases read: TGTGCTAGCAGCCAGTCGGGGGGGCTCCCAGATACG. Amino acid sequence: CASSQSGGLPDT. The CDR3 in full is CASSQSGGLPDTQYF.

The table lists this clone with many counts. Coverage ceases 3 residues before the CDR3 finishes, and the germline J gene fills in the end. The chain is built from TRBV20-1 and TRBJ1-5, with TRBD1 identical over 9 bases. Germline V gives CDR1 DFQATT, CDR2 SNEGSKA (reference sequence). This CDR3 contains 14 residues. Losses at the gene ends were 7 bases for V and 6 bases for J; bases not matched to a gene: 10. The CDR3 sequence is CSVEDRGGIQPQHF. Partial CDR3 DNA: TGCAGTGTTGAGGACAGGGGCGGTATTCAGCCC.

In the case of this clone: The read finishes 3 residues shy of the CDR3 end, and the germline J gene is used to complete it. The genes are TRBV2 and TRBJ1-5; 9 bases are a match to TRBD1. The CDR3 spans 13 residues. Germline V lookup: CDR1 SNHLY, CDR2 FYNNEI. With 6 bases clipped from V and 4 bases from J, the junction kept 1 base outside the gene matches. CDR3 sequence: CASRDRGNQPQHF. Incomplete CDR3 DNA: TGTGCCAGCAGGGACAGGGGAAATCAGCCC.

At least ten counts were recorded for this clone. The read ends 3 residues early relative to the CDR3; the germline J gene fills the gap. The chain joins TRBV19 to TRBJ2-3; TRBD2 matches at 7 bases. This CDR3 is built from 16 residues. Germline loops: CDR1 LNHDA, CDR2 SQIVND (reference sequence). V lost 5 bases, J lost 3 bases, and 11 bases stayed unmatched. The part of the CDR3 DNA that was read is TGTGCCAGTAGTGGGTGGGCCGGACTAGTGACAGATACG. It is translated as CASSGWAGLVTDT. The full CDR3 protein reads CASSGWAGLVTDTQYF.

This clone was counted at least ten times. The read ends 3 residues shy of where the CDR3 ends; the end is completed using the germline J gene. The chain recombines TRBV19 with TRBJ1-1; D is possibly TRBD1 (5 bases). The germline gives CDR1 LNHDA, CDR2 SQIVND (reference sequence). The CDR3 is 13 amino acids. With 8 bases removed from V and 1 base from J, the gap between germline ends came to 11 bases. The DNA read from the CDR3 is TGTGCCAGTGAGAGGGGAAGGAACACTGAA. Protein product: CASERGRNTE. The whole CDR3 sequence reads CASERGRNTEAFF.

To note about this clone: The CDR3 end falls 3 residues outside the read, so it is completed with the germline J gene. This chain uses TRBV29-1 with TRBJ1-5; 8 bases fit TRBD1. V lost 4 bases, J lost 5 bases, and 7 bases stayed unmatched. The germline V gene encodes CDR1 SQVTM and CDR2 ANQGSEA. This CDR3 contains 14 residues. Partial CDR3 DNA: TGCAGCGTTGTGCAGGGGGCGCGGGATCAGCCC. Translation: CSVVQGARDQP. The CDR3, in full, reads CSVVQGARDQPQHF.

The table lists this clone with many counts. The CDR3 end falls 3 residues outside the read, so it is completed with the germline J gene. The chain is built from TRBV7-3 and TRBJ2-1; 9 bases align to TRBD2. V dropped 8 bases and J dropped 6; count of bases not matched to a gene: 8. CDR1 is SGHTA and CDR2 is FQGTGA in the germline V gene. The CDR3 is 14 residues long. The CDR3 protein is CASSGTSPTNEQFF. The part of the CDR3 DNA that was read is TGTGCCAGCTCCGGGACTAGCCCCACCAATGAG.

At least ten counts were recorded for this clone. The sequenced fragment ends 3 residues before the CDR3 boundary, so the rest is inferred from the germline J gene. This sequence joins TRBV5-1 and TRBJ2-1, with TRBD2 identical over 7 bases. The CDR3 has 17 residues. In germline, CDR1 is SGHRS, CDR2 YFSETQ. The V and J ends lost 0 bases and 0 bases, in that order; junction bases with no gene match: 6. This chain's CDR3 is CASSLVLGGSSYNEQFF. The sequenced part of the CDR3 DNA is TGCGCCAGCAGCTTGGTTCTGGGGGGGAGCTCCTACAATGAG.

This clone has a count of ten or more. The CDR3 goes on 3 residues after the read ends, and that part is filled in from the germline J gene. The rearrangement joins TRBV11-2 to TRBJ2-1, with 7 bases aligning to TRBD1. CDR3 length: 14 residues. The germline V gene has CDR1 SGHAT and CDR2 FQNNGV. J lost 6 bases, V lost 5 bases, and 7 bases had no gene match. The part of the CDR3 DNA that was read is TGTGCCAGCAGCCCAGCCGGGACAGCCAATGAG. The encoded protein is CASSPAGTANE. The CDR3 in its entirety is CASSPAGTANEQFF.

On this clone itself: The CDR3 end falls 3 residues outside the read, so it is completed with the germline J gene. The V call is TRBV5-1, the J call TRBJ1-3, with D unresolved. In germline, CDR1 is SGHRS, CDR2 YFSETQ. V was trimmed by 0 bases and J by 3 bases, leaving 7 bases between them. This CDR3 spans 14 amino acids. The sequenced CDR3 bases are TGCGCCAGCAGCTTGGGAGTCAGTGGAAACACC. Translated: CASSLGVSGNT. From start to end, the CDR3 is CASSLGVSGNTIYF. Complete variable domain (other parts from reference TRBV5-1 and TRBJ1-3): KAGVTQTPRYLIKTRGQQVTLSCSPISGHRSVSWYQQTPGQGLQFLFEYFSETQRNKGNFPGRFSGRQFSNSRSEMNVSTLELGDSALYLCASSLGVSGNTIYFGEGSWLTVV.

This clone was picked up many times. Coverage ceases 3 residues before the CDR3 finishes, and the germline J gene fills in the end. This chain links TRBV5-4 with TRBJ2-1; maybe TRBD2 (5 bases). V was clipped by 3 bases and J by 7 bases, with 17 bases between them. The germline gives CDR1 SGHNT, CDR2 YYREEE (reference sequence). The length of the CDR3 is 15 residues. CDR3 in amino acids: CASSSGLSDSNEQFF. The sequenced part of the CDR3 DNA is TGTGCCAGCAGCTCCGGACTTTCTGACTCGAATGAG.

In this sample, this clone turned up many times. The sequence runs out 3 residues before the end of the CDR3; the remainder is reconstructed from the germline J gene. The rearrangement links TRBV4-1 to TRBJ1-2; D may be TRBD1 (6 bases). Germline V gene data show CDR1 as MGHRA and CDR2 as YSYEKL. V was cut by 0 bases and J by 5 bases, with 16 bases left in between. The length of the CDR3 is 16 residues. CDR3 amino acids: CASSQEGRRTDYGYTF. CDR3 DNA (partial): TGCGCCAGCAGCCAAGAAGGCAGGCGGACAGATTATGGC.

This clone was detected ten times or more. Mismatch with germline at one junction end may stem from a read error. This CDR3 reads CASRLRANSYNEQFF. Incomplete CDR3 DNA: TGCGCCAGCAGGTTGAGAGCAAACTCCTACAATGAG. The chain combines TRBV4-2 with TRBJ2-1; no firm D call. The CDR3 end lies 3 residues beyond the end of the read and is filled in from the germline J gene. This CDR3 is 15 amino acids long. Germline lookup yields CDR1 LGHNA and CDR2 YNFKEQ.

This clone was counted many times. The read gets to within 3 residues of the CDR3 end, and the germline J gene fills in the rest. The V gene is TRBV5-1, the J gene TRBJ2-7; 7 bases align to TRBD1. Per germline, CDR1 SGHRS and CDR2 YFSETQ. With 4 bases clipped from V and 0 bases from J, the junction kept 7 bases outside the gene matches. The CDR3 runs to 15 residues. The CDR3: CASSLGTDFSYEQYF. The DNA read from the CDR3 is TGCGCCAGCAGCCTGGGGACAGATTTCTCCTACGAG.

The sample holds many counts of this clone. CDR3 bases read: TGTGCCAGCAGCCCCCGACAGGGGCAGTCAGATACG. Translation gives CASSPRQGQSDT. The complete CDR3 reads CASSPRQGQSDTQYF. The V call is TRBV7-2, the J call TRBJ2-3; 8 positions match TRBD1. The read halts 3 residues ahead of the CDR3 end, with the missing end drawn from the germline J gene. The CDR3 sequence is 15 residues long. From germline, CDR1 is SGHTA and CDR2 FQGNSA. V was clipped by 5 bases and J by 4 bases; unmatched bases: 8.

In its sample, this clone was seen many times. Sequencing ends 3 residues short of the CDR3 end; the germline J gene provides the rest. This rearrangement joins TRBV29-1 to TRBJ2-5, with 12 bases aligning to TRBD2. Losses at the gene ends were 4 bases for V and 4 bases for J; bases not matched to a gene: 7. This CDR3 contains 15 residues. In germline, CDR1 is SQVTM, CDR2 ANQGSEA. Here the CDR3 reads CSVALAGGLGETQYF. The part of the CDR3 DNA that was read is TGCAGCGTTGCGCTAGCGGGGGGGCTGGGAGAGACC.

The table lists this clone with many counts. The read stops 3 residues short of the end of the CDR3; the missing end is completed from the germline J gene. The J gene is TRBJ1-2, the V gene TRBV20-1; 11 bases align to TRBD1. The CDR3 contains 15 residues. Trimming took 3 bases from V and 4 from J; bases not matched to a gene: 7. Germline V gene sequence: CDR1 DFQATT, CDR2 SNEGSKA (reference sequence). The covered CDR3 bases are TGCAGTGCTAGCCGGACAGGGGGCTCGGCCTATGGC. Translation: CSASRTGGSAYG. The whole CDR3 sequence reads CSASRTGGSAYGYTF.